This T cell receptor (beta chain) was sequenced for a study of post-analysis software for immune sequencing data. Study-level points and caveats: There was significantly lower normalized Chao1 diversity in multiple sclerosis patients than in controls. About 5 TRBV segments appeared more often in patients than in controls, and TRBV5-6, TRBV5-1 and TRBV20-1 were among these.

Germline CDR1 reads SNHLY; CDR2 reads FYNNEI. The V end was cut by 6 bases, the J end by 5 bases, with 13 bases between. CDR3 size: 13 residues. Comment on this clonotype: Its antigen is still unknown.

Libraries were made from TCR beta cDNA, and they carried unique molecular identifiers. TCRdb ran MiXCR on the PCR reads and lists one entry per CDR3 protein. The sample records roughly 400,000 distinct CDR3 sequences, 35% to 45% being singletons. V usage is TRBV2 and J usage is TRBJ1-2, with D maybe TRBD1 (6 bases). The sample consisted of blood. The TCR sequence derives from a girl between 2 and 10 years old with multiple sclerosis. CDR3 loop: CASRYRVEYGYTF. Here the CDR3 DNA reads TGTGCCAGCAGATACAGGGTTGAGTATGGCTACACCTTC.